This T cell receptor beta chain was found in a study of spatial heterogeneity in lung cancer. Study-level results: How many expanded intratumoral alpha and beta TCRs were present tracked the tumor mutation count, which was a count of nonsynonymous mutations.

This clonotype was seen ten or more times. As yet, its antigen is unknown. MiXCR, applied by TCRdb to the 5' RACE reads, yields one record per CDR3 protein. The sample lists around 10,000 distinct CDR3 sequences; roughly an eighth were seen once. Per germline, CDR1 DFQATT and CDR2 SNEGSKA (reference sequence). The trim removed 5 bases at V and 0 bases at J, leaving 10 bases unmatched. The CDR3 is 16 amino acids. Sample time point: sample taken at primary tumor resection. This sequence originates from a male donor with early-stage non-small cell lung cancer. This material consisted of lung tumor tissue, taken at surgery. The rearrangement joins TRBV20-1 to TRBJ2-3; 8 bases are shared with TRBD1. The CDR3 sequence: CSAALTGDASTDTQYF. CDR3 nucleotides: TGCAGTGCTGCCTTGACAGGGGACGCAAGCACAGATACGCAGTATTTT.